This TCR beta chain was sequenced during a study of T cell responses to AZD1222 COVID-19 vaccine. Method: immunoSEQ multiplex PCR; TCRdb's copy keeps in-frame clones and lacks some. The sample holds more than 120,000 clones; roughly 90% are singletons and the top ten take roughly 1.7%. This TCR came from an adult who received the AZD1222 COVID-19 vaccine. The specimen comprised peripheral blood, sampled 28 days after the second AZD1222 dose.

CDR3 residues: CASSGPRSGWGSTDTQYF. The DNA for the CDR3 is TGTGCCAGCAGCGGTCCCCGCTCGGGATGGGGTAGCACAGATACGCAGTATTTT. This chain links TRBV9 with TRBJ2-3; possible D gene TRBD2, 5 bases. This CDR3 has 18 residues. Germline V CDR1 and CDR2: SGDLS, YYNGEE. Trimming removed 3 bases at V and 0 bases at J, with 20 bases between.